This TCR beta chain was profiled in a study of shared clonotypes between healthy human individuals. Assay: immunoSEQ multiplex PCR; the TCRdb copy retains only in-frame clones and omits some. The table shows 2 million to 2.5 million clones, with 95% occurring only once. V was cut by 4 bases and J by 10 bases, with 18 bases left in between. The CDR3 length is 15 residues. Germline V CDR1 and CDR2: SGHRS, YFSETQ. The source is a man between 18 and 29 years old in good health. Input material: naive CD4+ T cells sorted from blood. Documented subset: CD45RA+ positively selected. The rearrangement uses TRBV5-1 and TRBJ1-6; D is perhaps TRBD1 (6 bases). CDR3 sequence reads: CASSPTGTSSSPLHF. CDR3 sequence (DNA): TGCGCCAGCAGCCCGACCGGGACAAGTTCATCACCCCTCCACTTT.